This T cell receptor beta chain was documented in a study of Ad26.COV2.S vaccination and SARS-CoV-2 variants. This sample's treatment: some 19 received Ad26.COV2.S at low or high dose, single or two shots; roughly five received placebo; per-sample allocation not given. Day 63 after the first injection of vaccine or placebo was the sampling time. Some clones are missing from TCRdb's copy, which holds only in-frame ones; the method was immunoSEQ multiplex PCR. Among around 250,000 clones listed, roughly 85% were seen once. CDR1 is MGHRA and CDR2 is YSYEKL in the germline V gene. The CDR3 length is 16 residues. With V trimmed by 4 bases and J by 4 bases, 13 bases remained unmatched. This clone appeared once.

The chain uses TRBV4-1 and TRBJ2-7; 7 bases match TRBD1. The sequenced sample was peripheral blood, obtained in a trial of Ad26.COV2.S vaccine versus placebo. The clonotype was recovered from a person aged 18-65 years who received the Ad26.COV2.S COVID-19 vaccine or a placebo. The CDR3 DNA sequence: TGCGCCAGCAGCCCCAATCGAAGGGTCAGGGGGTACGAGCAGTACTTC. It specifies CASSPNRRVRGYEQYF.